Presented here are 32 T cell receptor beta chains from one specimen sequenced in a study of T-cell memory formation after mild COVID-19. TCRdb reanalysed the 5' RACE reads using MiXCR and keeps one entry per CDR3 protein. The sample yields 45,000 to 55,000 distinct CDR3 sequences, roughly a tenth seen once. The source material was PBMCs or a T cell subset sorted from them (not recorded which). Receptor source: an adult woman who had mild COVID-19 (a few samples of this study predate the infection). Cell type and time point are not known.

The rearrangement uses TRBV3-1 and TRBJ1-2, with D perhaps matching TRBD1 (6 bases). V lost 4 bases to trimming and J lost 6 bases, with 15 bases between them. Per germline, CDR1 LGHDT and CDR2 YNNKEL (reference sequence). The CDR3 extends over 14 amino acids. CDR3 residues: CASSRSHRADGYTF. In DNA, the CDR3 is TGTGCCAGCAGCCGAAGTCACAGGGCCGATGGCTACACCTTC.

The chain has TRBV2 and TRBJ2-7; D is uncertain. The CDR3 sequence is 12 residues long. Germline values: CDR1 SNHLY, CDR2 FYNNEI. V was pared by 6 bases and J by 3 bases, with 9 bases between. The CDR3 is CASRMTVYEQYF. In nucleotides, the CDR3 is TGTGCCAGCAGGATGACGGTCTACGAGCAGTACTTC.

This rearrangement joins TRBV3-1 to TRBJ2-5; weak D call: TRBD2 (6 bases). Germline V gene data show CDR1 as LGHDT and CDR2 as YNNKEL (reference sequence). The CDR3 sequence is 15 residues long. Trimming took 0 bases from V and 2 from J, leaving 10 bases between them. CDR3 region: CASSQDPRGQETQYF. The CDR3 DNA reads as TGTGCCAGCAGCCAAGATCCCCGGGGGCAAGAGACCCAGTACTTC.

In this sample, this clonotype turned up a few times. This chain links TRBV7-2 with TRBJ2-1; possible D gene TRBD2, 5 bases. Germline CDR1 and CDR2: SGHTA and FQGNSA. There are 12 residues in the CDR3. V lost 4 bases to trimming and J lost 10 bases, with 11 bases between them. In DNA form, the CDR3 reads TGTGCCAGCAGCTCATCGCCGGGGGAGCAGTTCTTC. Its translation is CASSSSPGEQFF. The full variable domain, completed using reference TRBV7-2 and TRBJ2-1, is GAGVSQSPSNKVTEKGKDVELRCDPISGHTALYWYRQSLGQGLEFLIYFQGNSAPDKSGLPSDRFSAERTGGSVSTLTIQRTQQEDSAVYLCASSSSPGEQFFGPGTRLTVL.

CDR3 region: CASSFTDRVNEQFF. The CDR3 DNA reads as TGTGCCAGTAGTTTTACAGACAGGGTGAATGAGCAGTTCTTC. The chain links TRBV19 to TRBJ2-1, with 7 bases matching TRBD1. The CDR3 totals 14 residues. The junction had 8 bases not matched to a gene; V was cut back by 5 bases and J by 7 bases. CDR1 and CDR2 from the germline V gene are LNHDA and SQIVND (reference sequence).

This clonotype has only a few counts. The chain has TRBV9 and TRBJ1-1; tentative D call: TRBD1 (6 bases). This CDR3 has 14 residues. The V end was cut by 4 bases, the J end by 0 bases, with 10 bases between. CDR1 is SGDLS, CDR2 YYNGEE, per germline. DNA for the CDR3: TGTGCCAGCAGCCCAGGGACACTGAACACTGAAGCTTTCTTT. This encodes CASSPGTLNTEAFF.

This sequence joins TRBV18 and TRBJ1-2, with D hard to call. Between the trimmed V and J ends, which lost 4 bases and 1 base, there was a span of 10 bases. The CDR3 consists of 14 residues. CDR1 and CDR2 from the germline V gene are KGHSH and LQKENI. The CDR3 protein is CASSLEDLNYGYTF. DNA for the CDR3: TGTGCCAGCTCACTAGAGGACCTTAACTATGGCTACACCTTC.

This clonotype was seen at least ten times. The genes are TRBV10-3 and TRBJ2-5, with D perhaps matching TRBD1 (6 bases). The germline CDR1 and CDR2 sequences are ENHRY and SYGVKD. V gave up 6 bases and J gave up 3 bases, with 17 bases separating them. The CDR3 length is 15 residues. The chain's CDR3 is CAIRPDRDTKETQYF. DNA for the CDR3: TGTGCCATCAGGCCAGACCGGGACACCAAAGAGACCCAGTACTTC.

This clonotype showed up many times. The CDR3 region is CASSQQQGYEQYF. The CDR3 region has the DNA TGCGCCAGCAGCCAACAACAGGGATACGAGCAGTACTTC. The chain carries TRBV4-3 and TRBJ2-7; D is possibly TRBD1 (6 bases). The CDR3 loop spans 13 amino acids. V lost 2 bases and J lost 4, with 9 bases in between. Germline values: CDR1 LGHNA, CDR2 YSLEER.

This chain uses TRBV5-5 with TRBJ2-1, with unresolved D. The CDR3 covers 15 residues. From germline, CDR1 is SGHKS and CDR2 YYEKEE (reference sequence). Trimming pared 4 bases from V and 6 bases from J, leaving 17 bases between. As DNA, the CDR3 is TGTGCCAGCAGCCCCCGCTTAGGGTCCGCCAATGAGCAGTTCTTC. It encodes CASSPRLGSANEQFF.

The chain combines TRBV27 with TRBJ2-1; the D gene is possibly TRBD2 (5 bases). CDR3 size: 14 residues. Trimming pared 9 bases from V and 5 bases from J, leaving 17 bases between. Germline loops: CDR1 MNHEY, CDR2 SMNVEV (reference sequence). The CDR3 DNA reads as TGTGCCAGTTTCTCCGGGGAAAGGAACAATGAGCAGTTCTTC. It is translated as CASFSGERNNEQFF.

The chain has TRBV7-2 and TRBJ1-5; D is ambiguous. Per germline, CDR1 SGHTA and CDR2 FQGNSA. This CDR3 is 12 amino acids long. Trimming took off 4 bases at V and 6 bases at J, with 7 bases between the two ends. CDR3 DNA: TGTGCCAGCAGCTGGGCCGGTCAGCCCCAGCATTTT. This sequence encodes CASSWAGQPQHF.

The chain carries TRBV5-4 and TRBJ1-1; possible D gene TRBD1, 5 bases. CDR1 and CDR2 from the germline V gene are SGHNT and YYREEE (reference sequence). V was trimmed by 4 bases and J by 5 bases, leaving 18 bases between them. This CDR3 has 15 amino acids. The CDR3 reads CASSAGGSWGTEAFF. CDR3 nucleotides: TGTGCCAGCAGCGCCGGGGGATCCTGGGGAACTGAAGCTTTCTTT.

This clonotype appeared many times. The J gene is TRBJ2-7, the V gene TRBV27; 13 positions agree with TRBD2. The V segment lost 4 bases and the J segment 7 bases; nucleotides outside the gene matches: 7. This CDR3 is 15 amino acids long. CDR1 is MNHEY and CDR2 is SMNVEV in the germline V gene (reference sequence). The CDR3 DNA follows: TGTGCCAGCAGTTCTAACCGACTAGCGGGAGGAGAGCAGTACTTC. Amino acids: CASSSNRLAGGEQYF.

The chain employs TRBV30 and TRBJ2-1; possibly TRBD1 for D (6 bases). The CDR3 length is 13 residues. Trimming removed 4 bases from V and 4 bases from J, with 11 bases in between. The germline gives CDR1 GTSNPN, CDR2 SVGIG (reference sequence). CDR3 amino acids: CAWTNQGYNEQFF. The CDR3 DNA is TGTGCCTGGACAAACCAGGGGTACAATGAGCAGTTCTTC. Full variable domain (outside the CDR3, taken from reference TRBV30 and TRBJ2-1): SQTIHQWPATLVQPVGSPLSLECTVEGTSNPNLYWYRQAAGRGLQLLFYSVGIGQISSEVPQNLSASRPQDRQFILSSKKLLLSDSGFYLCAWTNQGYNEQFFGPGTRLTVL.

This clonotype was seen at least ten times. The CDR3 is CASSQDTGSGANVLTF. In DNA form, the CDR3 reads TGCGCCAGCAGCCAAGATACAGGGTCAGGGGCCAACGTCCTGACTTTC. The V call is TRBV4-1, the J call TRBJ2-6; a weak D match, TRBD1 (6 bases). The ends were cut back, 0 bases at V and 4 bases at J, with 10 bases in the middle. The germline V gene encodes CDR1 MGHRA and CDR2 YSYEKL. CDR3 length equals 16 residues.

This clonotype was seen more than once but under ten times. CDR3 protein: CASSLLGTSFSEQFF. The CDR3 bases are TGTGCCAGCAGTTTACTCGGGACTAGCTTCTCTGAGCAGTTCTTC. The chain carries TRBV27 and TRBJ2-1; 9 bases match TRBD2. V trimming: 2 bases; J trimming: 9 bases; junction bases outside the gene matches: 8. Germline V gene sequence: CDR1 MNHEY, CDR2 SMNVEV (reference sequence). The CDR3 sequence is 15 residues long.

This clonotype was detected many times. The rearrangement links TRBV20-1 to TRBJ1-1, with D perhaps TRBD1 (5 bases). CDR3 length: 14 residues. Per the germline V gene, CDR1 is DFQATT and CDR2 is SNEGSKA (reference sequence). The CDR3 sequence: CRALRGGMNTEAFF. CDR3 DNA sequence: TGCAGAGCCCTTAGGGGCGGAATGAACACTGAAGCTTTCTTT.

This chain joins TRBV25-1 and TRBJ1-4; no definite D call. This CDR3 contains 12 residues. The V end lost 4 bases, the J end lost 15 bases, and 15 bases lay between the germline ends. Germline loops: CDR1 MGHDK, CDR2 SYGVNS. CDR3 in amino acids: CASSGSEDAVFF. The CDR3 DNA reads TGTGCCAGCAGTGGATCGGAGGACGCAGTGTTTTTT. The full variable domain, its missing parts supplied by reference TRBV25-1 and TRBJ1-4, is EADIYQTPRYLVIGTGKKITLECSQTMGHDKMYWYQQDPGMELHLIHYSYGVNSTEKGDLSSESTVSRIRTEHFPLTLESARPSHTSQYLCASSGSEDAVFFGSGTQLSVL.

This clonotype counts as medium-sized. In nucleotides, the CDR3 is TGTGCCAGCAGCGGACTAGCGGGAGGGGGAACCGGGGAGCTGTTTTTT. Protein: CASSGLAGGGTGELFF. The rearrangement joins TRBV9 to TRBJ2-2, with 14 bases fitting TRBD2. Germline values: CDR1 SGDLS, CDR2 YYNGEE. The length of the CDR3 is 16 residues. V trimming: 3 bases; J trimming: 5 bases; junction bases outside the gene matches: 3.

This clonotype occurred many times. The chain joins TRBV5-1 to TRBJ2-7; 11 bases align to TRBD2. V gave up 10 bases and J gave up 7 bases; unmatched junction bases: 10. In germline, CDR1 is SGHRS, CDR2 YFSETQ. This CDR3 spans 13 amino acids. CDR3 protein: CAGIGSGREEQYF. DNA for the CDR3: TGCGCCGGAATTGGTAGCGGGAGGGAAGAGCAGTACTTC.

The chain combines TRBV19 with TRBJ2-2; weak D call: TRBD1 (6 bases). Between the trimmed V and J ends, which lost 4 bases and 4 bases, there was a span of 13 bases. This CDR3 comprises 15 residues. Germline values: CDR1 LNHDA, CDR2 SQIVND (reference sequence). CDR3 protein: CASSRLDSPTGELFF. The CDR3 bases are TGTGCCAGTAGTAGGCTGGACAGCCCCACCGGGGAGCTGTTTTTT.

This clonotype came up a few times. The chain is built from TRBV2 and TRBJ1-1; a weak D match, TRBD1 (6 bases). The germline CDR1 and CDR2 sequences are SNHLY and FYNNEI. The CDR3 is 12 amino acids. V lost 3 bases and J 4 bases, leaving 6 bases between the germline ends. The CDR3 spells CASSDRGTEAFF. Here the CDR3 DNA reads TGTGCCAGCAGTGACAGGGGCACTGAAGCTTTCTTT. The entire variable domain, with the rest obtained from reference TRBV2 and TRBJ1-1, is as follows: EPEVTQTPSHQVTQMGQEVILRCVPISNHLYFYWYRQILGQKVEFLVSFYNNEISEKSEIFDDQFSVERPDGSNFTLKIRSTKLEDSAMYFCASSDRGTEAFFGQGTRLTVV.

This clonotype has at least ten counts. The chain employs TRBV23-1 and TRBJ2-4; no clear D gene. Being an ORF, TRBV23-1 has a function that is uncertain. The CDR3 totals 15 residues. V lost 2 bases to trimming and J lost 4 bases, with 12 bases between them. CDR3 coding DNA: TGCGCCAGCAGTCAAATCGAGCAGACTAAAAACATTCAGTACTTC. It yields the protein CASSQIEQTKNIQYF.

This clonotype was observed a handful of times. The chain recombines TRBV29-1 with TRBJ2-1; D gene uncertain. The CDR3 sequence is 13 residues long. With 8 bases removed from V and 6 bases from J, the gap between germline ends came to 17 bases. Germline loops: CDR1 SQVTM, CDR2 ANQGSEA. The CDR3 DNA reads TGCAGCCTCGGGCGGACCAACCCCAATGAGCAGTTCTTC. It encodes CSLGRTNPNEQFF.

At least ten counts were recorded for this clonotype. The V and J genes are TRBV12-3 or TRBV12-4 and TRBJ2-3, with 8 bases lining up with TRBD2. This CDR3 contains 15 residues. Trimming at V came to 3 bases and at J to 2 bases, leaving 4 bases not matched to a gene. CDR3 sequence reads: CASSFAGGITDTQYF. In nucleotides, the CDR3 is TGTGCCAGCAGTTTCGCGGGGGGTATCACAGATACGCAGTATTTT.

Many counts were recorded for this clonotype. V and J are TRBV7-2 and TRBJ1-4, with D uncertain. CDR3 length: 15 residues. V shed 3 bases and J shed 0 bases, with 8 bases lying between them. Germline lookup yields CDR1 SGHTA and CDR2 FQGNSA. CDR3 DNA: TGTGCCAGCAGCTTCCAGTCAGCAACTAATGAAAAACTGTTTTTT. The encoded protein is CASSFQSATNEKLFF.

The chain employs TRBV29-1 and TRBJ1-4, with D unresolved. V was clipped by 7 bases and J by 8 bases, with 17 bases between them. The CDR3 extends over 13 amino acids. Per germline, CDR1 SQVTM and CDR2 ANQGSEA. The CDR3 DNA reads TGCAGCGCAGTAGAACAAGCGACCGAAAAACTGTTTTTT. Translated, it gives CSAVEQATEKLFF.

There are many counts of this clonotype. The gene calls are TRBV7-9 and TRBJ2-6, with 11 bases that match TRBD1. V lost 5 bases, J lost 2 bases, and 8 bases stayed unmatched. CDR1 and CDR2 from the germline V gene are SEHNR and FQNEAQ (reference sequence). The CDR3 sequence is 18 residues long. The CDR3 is CASSTWDRGAAGANVLTF. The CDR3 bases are TGTGCCAGCAGCACCTGGGACAGGGGGGCAGCTGGGGCCAACGTCCTGACTTTC.

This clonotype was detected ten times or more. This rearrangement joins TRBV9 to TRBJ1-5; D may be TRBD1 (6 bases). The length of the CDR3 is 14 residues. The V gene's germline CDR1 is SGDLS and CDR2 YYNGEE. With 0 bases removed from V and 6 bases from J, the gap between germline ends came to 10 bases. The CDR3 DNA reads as TGTGCCAGCAGCGTAGGGCCAGGGGCTCAGCCCCAGCATTTT. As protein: CASSVGPGAQPQHF.

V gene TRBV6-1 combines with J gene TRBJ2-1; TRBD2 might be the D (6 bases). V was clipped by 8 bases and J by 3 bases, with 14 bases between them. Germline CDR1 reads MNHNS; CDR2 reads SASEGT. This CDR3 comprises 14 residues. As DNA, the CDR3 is TGTGCCAGCCGCCCTAGCGTGGGCTACAATGAGCAGTTCTTC. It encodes CASRPSVGYNEQFF.

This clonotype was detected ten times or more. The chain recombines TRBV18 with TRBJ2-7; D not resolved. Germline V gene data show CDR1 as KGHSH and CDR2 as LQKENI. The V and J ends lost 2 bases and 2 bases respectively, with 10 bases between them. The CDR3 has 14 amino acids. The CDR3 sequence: CASSPTATTYEQYF. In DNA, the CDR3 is TGTGCCAGCTCACCAACTGCAACTACCTACGAGCAGTACTTC.